What follows is one T cell receptor beta chain and its context. Its binding antigen is unknown. No base-level quality is on record; no much larger clone is a single base apart. This specimen comes from a study of Ad26.COV2.S vaccination and SARS-CoV-2 variants listed by TCRdb under 2021. For context, the study as a whole: Donors in the vaccine arm were drawn from COV1001, a phase I-IIa trial of Ad26.COV2.S in healthy adults that was multicentre, randomized, double-blind and placebo-controlled. Trial participants were randomized into five groups of five: low-dose or high-dose Ad26.COV2.S given once or twice, or placebo on both occasions. Throughout the experiments and outcome assessment, investigators stayed blinded to trial group allocation. A total of about 30 samples were included in the TCR-sequenced set, comprising around 19 Ad26.COV2.S vaccine recipients, 5 placebo recipients and 8 SARS-CoV-2 convalescent individuals. Ad26.COV2.S was given intramuscularly at 5x10^10 or 1x10^11 viral particles, as a single shot or as two shots 56 days apart. The specificity and breadth of SARS-CoV-2-reactive T cell receptors after Ad26.COV2.S vaccination were assessed by TCRbeta repertoire sequencing. Study-wide findings and limitations: The authors noted that total T cell responses may have been underestimated by the TCR breadth and depth analyses. Comparable non-spike TCR breadth was observed between vaccine and placebo recipients, consistent with only spike being contained in the vaccine. After vaccination, substantial breadth of spike-specific CD8+ and CD4+ T cell responses was reported. Ad26.COV2.S recipients had higher spike-specific TCR breadth than placebo recipients (P = 0.0014). The study was not powered to compare responses between vaccine doses or regimens.

TCRbeta CDR3 regions were sequenced with the immunoSEQ Assay. After extraction, genomic DNA underwent amplification by bias-controlled multiplex PCR, followed by high-throughput sequencing. In the authors' own workflow: To quantify the absolute abundance of every unique TCRbeta CDR3 region, sequences were collapsed and filtered. T cell fraction was estimated by normalization of TCRbeta template counts to usable DNA, with usable DNA being measured through amplification of reference genes present in all nucleated cells. Repertoire TCRs were annotated as SARS-CoV-2-specific by exact matching of V gene, CDR3 amino acid sequence and J gene to a known reactive TCR set. The reference SARS-CoV-2 TCR set was obtained from MIRA and was filtered for enrichment in COVID-19-positive ImmuneCODE repertoires, whereby public or cross-reactive TCRs were removed. Using the MIRA antigens, annotated TCRs were further analysed by specific ORF or by position within an ORF. Depth was the summed frequency of annotated unique rearrangements, while breadth was defined as annotated unique rearrangements over total unique productive rearrangements. Two-sided Wilcoxon rank-sum tests were used to compare TCR breadth between groups. In its TCRdb copy, this immuneACCESS table keeps in-frame sequences only and misses some clones. Where compared with another copy, unresolved V genes explain less than half of these, and the others have no known cause. V, J and clone size are those of that table, while D and trimming were read from the DNA. The sample data list roughly 400,000 clones, and roughly 90% of these were observed just once. Approximately 1.9% of the sample is taken by the ten largest.

Taken with the paper, the label for treatment or condition translates to: 15 to 20 received Ad26.COV2.S at low or high dose, single or two shots; about 5 received placebo; per-sample allocation not given. For vaccine and placebo recipients, the sequenced repertoires came from samples collected on day 63 after the first injection. Cohort 1b enrolled 25 to 30 adults aged 18-55 years at a single site in Boston, USA, between 29 July and 7 August 2020. Ad26.COV2.S was a replication-incompetent adenovirus type 26 vector expressing a prefusion-stabilized SARS-CoV-2 spike protein from the original Wuhan strain. From cysteine to phenylalanine, the CDR3 is 12 amino acids long. The DNA shown is the 36-base CDR3, in frame from base 1. The junction carries 8 bases between V and J, which are trimmed by 1 base and 8 bases respectively. The germline V gene encodes CDR1 MDHEN and CDR2 SYDVKM.

In this chain, TRBV28 is recombined with TRBJ1-2, with TRBD1 as a weak D call on 6 bases. This specimen was peripheral blood, taken in a trial of Ad26.COV2.S vaccine versus placebo. The source is a person between 18 and 60 years old who received the Ad26.COV2.S COVID-19 vaccine or a placebo. The CDR3: CASSLLGGGYTF. DNA sequence: TGTGCCAGCAGTTTATTAGGGGGGGGCTACACCTTC.